This T cell receptor beta chain was sequenced during a study of monozygotic twins with inflammatory bowel disease. Notes on this clonotype: Its antigen remains unknown.

This CDR3 is 13 amino acids long. CDR1 is SQVTM and CDR2 is ANQGSEA in the germline V gene. Points from the study as a whole: Lower sharing of clonotypes with other individuals was seen in IBD patients than in healthy twins. This was most marked in patients showing signs of disease activity. Healthy co-twins had higher TCRbeta inverse Simpson diversity than their IBD twins.

TCRdb re-called the 5' RACE reads and catalogs CDR3 proteins one per entry, DNA excluded. This sample's table has around 400,000 distinct CDR3 sequences. Sequencing was carried out using blood. The source is a human donor with ulcerative colitis or Crohn's disease, or a healthy co-twin of an affected twin (not recorded which). The V and J genes are TRBV29-1 and TRBJ2-5; TCRdb selects TRBD1, and the lack of DNA leaves this call unchecked. CDR3 sequence: CSAARSGKETQYF.